This TCR beta chain is drawn from a study of T cell responses to AZD1222 COVID-19 vaccine (dated by TCRdb to the early 2020s). Broadly, across the study: A total of under 250 trial participants underwent TCR sequencing, of whom 207 had received two doses of AZD1222 and around 25 had received two doses of the MenACWY control vaccine. Trial participants were enrolled by age into subgroups of 18-55, 56-69 and 70-plus years, and around 150, 29 and 61 TCR-sequenced participants, respectively, were included in these subgroups. What the research found in general, with its limitations: Because no samples from the day 14 peak response were available, repertoires could be characterized only after the peak T cell response. A significant rise in spike-specific TCR breadth and depth was observed after two AZD1222 doses relative to day 0 and relative to MenACWY recipients. Participants were mostly white British and included more females than males, and it was suggested by the authors that clonal diversity may have been underestimated. Vaccine-associated CD4 TCRs spanned the whole spike protein, with dominant responses in regions 160-218 and 743-854. The 56-69-year group was small, and its depth increase did not reach significance, likely because of low power. Reportedly, close to half of the unique spike-specific TCRs recognized epitopes lying outside the regions that are mutated in the B.1.351 and B.1.1.7 variants. Conclusions about previously exposed vaccinees are limited because only a handful of AZD1222 recipients were SARS-CoV-2 seropositive at baseline.

V drops 0 bases and J drops 5 bases, leaving 8 bases in between. From its cysteine to its phenylalanine, the CDR3 spans 14 amino acids. Of all the DNA, just the CDR3 is kept, 42 bases in frame from base 1. The CDR1 and CDR2 encoded by the germline V gene are SGHVS and FQNEAQ. The CDR3 regions of human TCRbeta chains were analyzed by immunosequencing. The paper's processing steps were these. TCRs in the repertoires were compared against a reference library of SARS-CoV-2-specific TCRs that had been generated with the MIRA antigen-specificity platform. Breadth was defined as the fraction of unique TCRs that were SARS-CoV-2-associated. Depth was defined as the fraction of total T cells that were SARS-CoV-2-associated. Using the MIRA data, each spike-specific TCR was mapped to the spike region that the TCR reacts to and placed in a CD4 or CD8 class. Log10-transformed breadth and depth values were compared by one-way ANOVA with Sidak's multiple comparisons tests. The immuneACCESS repertoire file appears here via TCRdb, limited to in-frame rearrangements. These files lack a portion of the clones; in checked studies, under half of the deficit traces to unresolved V genes, and the cause of the others is not known. V, J and clone size are taken as reported in that table, and D and trimming were inferred from the DNA itself. For this sample the table gives roughly 100,000 clones, of which roughly 84% were detected only once. Over 12% of the sample comes from the top ten.

This sample's time point label indicates: about 28 days (+/-7) after the second vaccine dose. AZD1222 recipients with second doses at about 4 weeks or about 12 weeks were pooled, because spike-specific TCR depth and breadth did not differ between schedules. Samples from vaccinated people were obtained from the UK trials COV001 and COV002, which included a single-blind randomized controlled phase 2/3 trial of AZD1222 (ChAdOx1 nCoV-19) in healthy adults. For TCRbeta chain sequencing, PBMC samples from trial participants were taken at day 0 and at day 28 after the second dose. On this clone itself: Its binding antigen is unknown. The record has no base qualities; no much larger clone is one base away.

Specimen: peripheral blood, collected 28 days after the second AZD1222 dose. The origin of this receptor is an adult who received the AZD1222 COVID-19 vaccine. This chain joins TRBV7-8 to TRBJ2-4; TRBD1 is a possible D gene, resting on 5 matching bases. The CDR3 has the sequence CASSLARAQNIQYF. The DNA is as follows: TGTGCCAGCAGCTTAGCCAGGGCCCAAAACATTCAGTACTTC.